The 22 T cell receptor beta chains in this list originate from one sample, sequenced in a study of cytomegalovirus exposure and HLA in healthy donors (dated by TCRdb to about 2017). The library was made by the immunoSEQ multiplex PCR assay. For the multiplex PCR, a mixture combining 60 forward primers for TCR Vbeta segments and 13 reverse primers for TCR Jbeta segments was used. TCRdb obtained this table from immuneACCESS and retained in-frame rearrangements with V and J assigned. These tables miss some clones; where compared with another copy, unresolved V genes account for less than half of the shortfall, and the remainder is unexplained. Recorded for this sample are 100,000 to 150,000 clones; about 84% of them occurred a single time. 3.5% to 4.5% of the sample is held by the ten biggest clonotypes. Sequences were obtained from PBMCs. Source of these receptors: a man aged 18 to 35 in good health and CMV-seropositive.

The gene calls are TRBV19 and TRBJ1-2, with 9 bases aligning to TRBD1. With V trimmed by 8 bases and J by 4 bases, 5 bases remained unmatched. The germline V gene has CDR1 LNHDA and CDR2 SQIVND (reference sequence). There are 13 residues in the CDR3. The CDR3 nucleotides read TGTGCCAGTTACCGACAGGGGGGCTATGGCTACACCTTC. Its protein product is CASYRQGGYGYTF.

The rearrangement links TRBV6-6 to TRBJ1-1; D not certain. Germline V gene sequence: CDR1 MNHNY, CDR2 SVGAGI (reference sequence). The V gene lost 4 bases and the J gene lost 4 bases, with 13 bases spanning the gap. This CDR3 contains 14 residues. CDR3 in amino acids: CASSWSEGPTEAFF. The DNA of the CDR3 is TGTGCCAGCAGTTGGAGTGAAGGCCCCACTGAAGCTTTCTTT.

The chain carries TRBV7-2 and TRBJ1-5; possible D gene TRBD1, 5 bases. CDR3 length: 13 residues. Looked up from germline, CDR1 is SGHTA and CDR2 is FQGNSA. With 1 base removed from V and 11 bases from J, the gap between germline ends came to 12 bases. CDR3 loop: CASSLVGPAAQHF. For the CDR3, the DNA is TGTGCCAGCAGCTTAGTGGGGCCAGCTGCCCAGCATTTT.

The chain carries TRBV6-4 and TRBJ2-4; weak D call: TRBD2 (6 bases). This CDR3 is built from 14 residues. Germline CDR1 MRHNA, CDR2 SNTAGT. With 8 bases removed from V and 5 bases from J, the gap between germline ends came to 16 bases. The DNA of the CDR3 is TGTGCCAGCGCTTCAGTTCCGGGGGAAAACATTCAGTACTTC. This gives the protein CASASVPGENIQYF.

This chain joins TRBV7-9 and TRBJ2-1; 7 nucleotides agree with TRBD2. V shed 0 bases, J shed 5 bases, and the junction held 1 base outside the gene matches. The germline gives CDR1 SEHNR, CDR2 FQNEAQ (reference sequence). The CDR3 extends over 14 amino acids. In DNA form, the CDR3 reads TGTGCCAGCAGCTTAGCGGGAGGGCACAATGAGCAGTTCTTC. Protein sequence: CASSLAGGHNEQFF. Complete variable domain (other parts from reference TRBV7-9 and TRBJ2-1): DTGVSQNPRHKITKRGQNVTFRCDPISEHNRLYWYRQTLGQGPEFLTYFQNEAQLEKSRLLSDRFSAERPKGSFSTLEIQRTEQGDSAMYLCASSLAGGHNEQFFGPGTRLTVL.

The chain couples TRBV5-1 to TRBJ1-1; perhaps TRBD1 as D (6 bases). The ends were cut back, 0 bases at V and 0 bases at J, with 12 bases in the middle. The length of the CDR3 is 16 residues. Germline V gene sequence: CDR1 SGHRS, CDR2 YFSETQ. CDR3: CASSLVAGVVNTEAFF. The CDR3, as DNA: TGCGCCAGCAGCTTGGTGGCAGGGGTTGTGAACACTGAAGCTTTCTTT.

V and J are TRBV5-1 and TRBJ1-6, with D maybe TRBD1 (6 bases). V dropped 7 bases and J dropped 7 bases, with 12 bases sitting between them. From germline, CDR1 is SGHRS and CDR2 YFSETQ. CDR3 length: 13 amino acids. The CDR3 region is CASGDTENSPLHF. CDR3 bases: TGCGCCAGCGGGGACACCGAAAATTCACCCCTCCACTTT.

The chain combines TRBV2 with TRBJ1-6, with 7 bases aligning to TRBD1. Trimming took 2 bases from V and 0 from J; bases not matched to a gene: 1. CDR3 size: 16 residues. Germline V gene lookup returns CDR1 SNHLY and CDR2 FYNNEI. CDR3 in amino acids: CASSEQGGSYNSPLHF. For the CDR3, the DNA is TGTGCCAGCAGTGAACAGGGGGGCTCCTATAATTCACCCCTCCACTTT.

This sequence joins TRBV19 and TRBJ1-5; D remains ambiguous. Trimming cost V 3 bases and J 4 bases, with 13 bases left between them. This CDR3 contains 15 residues. The germline CDR1 and CDR2 sequences are LNHDA and SQIVND (reference sequence). The CDR3 sequence: CASSIVSAENQPQHF. The CDR3 bases are TGTGCCAGTAGTATCGTATCCGCGGAAAATCAGCCCCAGCATTTT.

J is TRBJ2-1 and V is TRBV6-1, with 7 nucleotides matching TRBD1. This CDR3 region has 14 residues. CDR1 is MNHNS and CDR2 is SASEGT in the germline V gene. V lost 7 bases to trimming and J lost 5 bases; unmatched junction nucleotides: 8. Here the CDR3 reads CASKEGQKDNEQFF. CDR3 DNA sequence: TGTGCCAGCAAAGAGGGACAGAAAGACAATGAGCAGTTCTTC.

The chain links TRBV7-9 to TRBJ2-1; possible D gene TRBD2, 6 bases. CDR1 is SEHNR and CDR2 is FQNEAQ in the germline V gene (reference sequence). The V end was cut by 3 bases, the J end by 3 bases, with 6 bases between. This CDR3 is built from 13 residues. For the CDR3, the DNA is TGTGCCAGCAGCTTGACTAGCTACAATGAGCAGTTCTTC. It codes for CASSLTSYNEQFF.

To note about this clone: One junction end disagrees with the germline gene, perhaps due to a read error. The V gene is TRBV9, the J gene TRBJ2-6, with a tentative D call TRBD1 (6 bases). Germline-derived CDR1 and CDR2 are SGDLS and YYNGEE. The CDR3 has 13 residues. This CDR3 is CASSVAPDSSLMF. For the CDR3, the DNA is TGTGCCAGCAGCGTAGCTCCGGACAGCAGCTTGATGTTC.

The J gene is TRBJ1-2, the V gene TRBV2; a weak D match, TRBD1 (6 bases). This CDR3 region has 14 residues. Germline CDR1 SNHLY, CDR2 FYNNEI. V was clipped by 6 bases and J by 0 bases, with 11 bases between them. Here the CDR3 reads CASRQGFTNYGYTF. The CDR3 DNA follows: TGTGCCAGCAGACAGGGATTCACTAACTATGGCTACACCTTC.

The chain is built from TRBV7-2 and TRBJ2-7, with 7 positions matching TRBD1. CDR1 is SGHTA, CDR2 FQGNSA, per germline. The CDR3 is made up of 15 amino acids. The trim removed 7 bases at V and 2 bases at J, leaving 11 bases unmatched. In DNA, the CDR3 is TGTGCCAGCACCGAGGGGGCGGTAGTAACCTACGAGCAGTACTTC. The encoded protein is CASTEGAVVTYEQYF.

Only one count was recorded for this clone. The gene calls are TRBV16 and TRBJ2-4, with 7 nucleotides matching TRBD2. Per germline, CDR1 KGHSY and CDR2 FQNENV. The CDR3 spans 16 residues. With V trimmed by 4 bases and J by 5 bases, 11 bases remained unmatched. The CDR3 DNA follows: TGTGCCAGCAGCCCCCCTTCAGGGAGGGGCCAAAACATTCAGTACTTC. Protein: CASSPPSGRGQNIQYF. Variable domain in full (rest from reference TRBV16 and TRBJ2-4): GEEVAQTPKHLVRGEGQKAKLYCAPIKGHSYVFWYQQVLKNEFKFLISFQNENVFDETGMPKERFSAKCLPNSPCSLEIQATKLEDSAVYFCASSPPSGRGQNIQYFGAGTRLSVL.

The rearrangement links TRBV19 to TRBJ1-2; D might be TRBD1 (5 bases). V lost 1 base to trimming and J lost 8 bases, with 17 bases between them. The CDR3 totals 15 residues. Per germline, CDR1 LNHDA and CDR2 SQIVND (reference sequence). CDR3: CASSIVVGQGEGYTF. The CDR3 DNA sequence: TGTGCCAGTAGTATAGTCGTCGGGCAGGGCGAAGGCTACACCTTC.

CDR3 residues: CASSQTGLAGGNNEQFF. The CDR3 nucleotides read TGTGCCAGCTCCCAGACCGGACTAGCGGGAGGGAACAATGAGCAGTTCTTC. The rearrangement joins TRBV18 to TRBJ2-1, with TRBD2 matching 15 bases. The junction had 8 bases not matched to a gene; V was cut back by 6 bases and J by 5 bases. The CDR3 contains 17 residues. Germline lookup yields CDR1 KGHSH and CDR2 LQKENI.

This clone was detected a few times. V is TRBV6-5 and J is TRBJ1-1; D is uncertain. This CDR3 contains 13 residues. V was trimmed by 0 bases and J by 6 bases, leaving 8 bases between them. The germline V gene has CDR1 MNHEY and CDR2 SVGAGI. CDR3 residues: CASSYSVAAEAFF. The CDR3 DNA reads as TGTGCCAGCAGTTACTCGGTGGCCGCTGAAGCTTTCTTT.

This sequence joins TRBV18 and TRBJ1-3; 8 bases match TRBD1. The CDR3 consists of 16 residues. Trimming at V came to 2 bases and at J to 0 bases, leaving 3 bases not matched to a gene. CDR1 KGHSH and CDR2 LQKENI come from the germline V gene. The CDR3 sequence: CASSPADRASGNTIYF. CDR3 nucleotide sequence: TGTGCCAGCTCACCAGCGGACAGGGCCTCTGGAAACACCATATATTTT.

This clone has a single count. J is TRBJ1-1 and V is TRBV27; D gene ambiguous. With 2 bases removed from V and 3 bases from J, the gap between germline ends came to 10 bases. This CDR3 has 14 amino acids. Germline V lookup: CDR1 MNHEY, CDR2 SMNVEV (reference sequence). CDR3 sequence: CASSLVSGYTEAFF. CDR3 DNA sequence: TGTGCCAGCAGTTTAGTCAGTGGCTACACTGAAGCTTTCTTT.

This clone has more than one count but fewer than ten. The rearrangement links TRBV10-3 to TRBJ2-2, with 9 bases that match TRBD2. There are 13 residues in the CDR3. CDR1 ENHRY and CDR2 SYGVKD come from the germline V gene. V shed 6 bases and J 7 bases; nucleotides not matched to a gene: 3. CDR3 nucleotide sequence: TGTGCCATCAGAACTAGCGGGTTCGGGGAGCTGTTTTTT. Amino acids: CAIRTSGFGELFF.

V gene TRBV7-9 combines with J gene TRBJ2-7; 7 positions match TRBD2. J lost 1 base, V lost 4 bases, and 10 bases had no gene match. This CDR3 is 16 amino acids long. Germline CDR1 and CDR2: SEHNR and FQNEAQ (reference sequence). CDR3 DNA: TGTGCCAGCAGCTCCGGTGGTAGCGGGTTGTCCTACGAGCAGTACTTC. Protein: CASSSGGSGLSYEQYF.